The next 10 T cell receptor beta chains were all read from a single sample in a study of patients and donors after allogeneic stem cell transplantation. Each CDR3 protein gets one entry after TCRdb re-called the RT-PCR reads with MiXCR. Altogether 100,000 to 130,000 distinct CDR3 sequences are present, approximately 40% being singletons, with the ten largest covering 27%. Source material: blood, either unsorted or a sorted T cell fraction (not recorded which). The receptor set was obtained from a human donor who was either an allogeneic HSCT recipient or a stem cell or donor lymphocyte infusion donor (not recorded which). It is not recorded whose cells these are; they may come from a transplant donor.

This clonotype has more than one count but fewer than ten. This CDR3 reads CSARETSPTNYGYTF. The CDR3 nucleotides read TGCAGTGCTAGAGAAACAAGTCCAACTAACTATGGCTACACCTTC. This chain joins TRBV20-1 and TRBJ1-2; no clear D gene. Germline values: CDR1 DFQATT, CDR2 SNEGSKA (reference sequence). The CDR3 is made up of 15 amino acids. V was shortened by 0 bases and J by 0 bases, with 11 bases between the two germline ends.

The sample holds a few counts of this clonotype. V usage is TRBV7-2 and J usage is TRBJ1-2; no firm D call. Germline-derived CDR1 and CDR2 are SGHTA and FQGNSA. The CDR3 spans 13 residues. The V and J ends lost 4 bases and 8 bases respectively, with 14 bases between them. CDR3: CASSSGRRQGYTF. CDR3 bases: TGTGCCAGCAGCTCAGGCAGGAGGCAGGGCTACACCTTC.

CDR3 sequence: CASSYGGEGAFF. The CDR3 DNA reads as TGTGCCAGCAGTTACGGGGGAGAAGGGGCTTTCTTT. The J gene is TRBJ1-1, the V gene TRBV6-6, with TRBD1 as a possible D gene (5 bases). V was pared by 2 bases and J by 11 bases, with 12 bases between. The germline V gene has CDR1 MNHNY and CDR2 SVGAGI (reference sequence). The CDR3 has 12 amino acids.

The chain employs TRBV2 and TRBJ2-3; TRBD2 might be the D (7 bases). Trimming took off 5 bases at V and 9 bases at J, with 12 bases between the two ends. The CDR3 is made up of 12 amino acids. Germline assignment: CDR1 SNHLY and CDR2 FYNNEI. This CDR3 is CASSKGGRTQYF. The DNA of the CDR3 is TGTGCCAGCAGTAAGGGGGGGAGGACGCAGTATTTT. Full variable domain (remainder filled in from reference TRBV2 and TRBJ2-3): EPEVTQTPSHQVTQMGQEVILRCVPISNHLYFYWYRQILGQKVEFLVSFYNNEISEKSEIFDDQFSVERPDGSNFTLKIRSTKLEDSAMYFCASSKGGRTQYFGPGTRLTVL.

This chain connects TRBV4-2 to TRBJ2-1; TRBD2 matches at 9 bases. V gave up 3 bases and J gave up 4 bases; unmatched junction bases: 10. Germline V gives CDR1 LGHNA, CDR2 YNFKEQ. The CDR3 totals 17 residues. CDR3 in DNA: TGTGCCAGCAGCCAGCCACGGATAGCGGGAGATTACAATGAGCAGTTCTTC. Translated, it gives CASSQPRIAGDYNEQFF.

This clonotype was seen more than once but under ten times. This chain links TRBV12-3 or TRBV12-4 with TRBJ2-7; tentatively, D is TRBD1 or TRBD2 (7 bases each). Trimming pared 5 bases from V and 6 bases from J, leaving 17 bases between. The CDR3 totals 14 residues. For the CDR3, the DNA is TGTGCCAGCAGTCCGATTGACAGGGAGGGCGAGCAGTACTTC. Protein sequence: CASSPIDREGEQYF.

This chain links TRBV12-3 or TRBV12-4 with TRBJ2-1; D may be TRBD1 or TRBD2 (5 bases each). V dropped 6 bases and J dropped 13 bases, with 13 bases sitting between them. The length of the CDR3 is 11 residues. The CDR3 loop is CASSLPGDQFF. The CDR3 DNA reads as TGTGCCAGCAGCCTACCCGGGGACCAGTTCTTC.

The genes are TRBV10-3 and TRBJ1-2; D is ambiguous. The CDR3 covers 15 residues. CDR1 is ENHRY and CDR2 is SYGVKD in the germline V gene. The V end was cut by 3 bases, the J end by 6 bases, with 17 bases between. In DNA form, the CDR3 reads TGTGCCATCAGTGACGGCAACCTCCCAGGCGATGGCTACACCTTC. This gives the protein CAISDGNLPGDGYTF.

This clonotype was picked up many times. This rearrangement joins TRBV5-1 to TRBJ1-3, with D possibly being TRBD1 (6 bases). The CDR3 contains 15 residues. Germline CDR1 is SGHRS and CDR2 is YFSETQ. Trimming stripped 3 bases from V and 7 bases from J, with 17 bases between. CDR3 in DNA: TGCGCCAGCAGCTCGGGGACACCTCTGGATAACACCATATATTTT. Translating it yields CASSSGTPLDNTIYF.

This clonotype came up once. The genes are TRBV4-3 and TRBJ2-7; D unresolved. Germline CDR1 is LGHNA and CDR2 is YSLEER. The V end was cut by 4 bases, the J end by 6 bases, with 19 bases between. The CDR3 totals 15 residues. The CDR3 nucleotides are TGCGCCAGCAGCCTTAGGGATGCGGCCCTTGGCGAGCAGTACTTC. Its translation is CASSLRDAALGEQYF.